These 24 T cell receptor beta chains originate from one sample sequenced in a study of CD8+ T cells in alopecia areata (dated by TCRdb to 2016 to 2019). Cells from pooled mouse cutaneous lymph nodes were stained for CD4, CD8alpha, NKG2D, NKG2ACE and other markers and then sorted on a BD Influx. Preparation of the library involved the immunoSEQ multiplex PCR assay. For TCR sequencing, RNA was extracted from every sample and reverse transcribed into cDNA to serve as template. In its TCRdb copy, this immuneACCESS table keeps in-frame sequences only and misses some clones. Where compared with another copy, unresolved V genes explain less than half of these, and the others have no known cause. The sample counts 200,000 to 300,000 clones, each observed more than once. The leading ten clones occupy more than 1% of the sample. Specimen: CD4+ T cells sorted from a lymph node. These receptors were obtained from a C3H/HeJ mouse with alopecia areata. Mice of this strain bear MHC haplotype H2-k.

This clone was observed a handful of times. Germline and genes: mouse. This CDR3 reads CASEGGNTEVFF. The sequenced part of the CDR3 DNA is TGTGCCAGCGAAGGGGGCAACACA. The chain links TRBV13-2 to TRBJ1-1, with TRBD1 matching over 7 bases. The DNA ends 4 residues before the CDR3 does, and the rest of the CDR3 is filled in from the germline J gene. The CDR3 runs 12 residues. CDR1 and CDR2 from the germline V gene are NNHNN and SYGAGS (reference sequence). V shed 6 bases and J 2 bases; nucleotides not matched to a gene: 1.

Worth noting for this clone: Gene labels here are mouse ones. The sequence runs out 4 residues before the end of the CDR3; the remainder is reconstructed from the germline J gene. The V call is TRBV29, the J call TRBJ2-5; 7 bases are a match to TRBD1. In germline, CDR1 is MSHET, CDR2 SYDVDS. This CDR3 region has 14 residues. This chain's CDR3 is CASSYPGQKDTQYF. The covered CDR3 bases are TGTGCTAGCAGTTATCCGGGACAGAAAGAC.

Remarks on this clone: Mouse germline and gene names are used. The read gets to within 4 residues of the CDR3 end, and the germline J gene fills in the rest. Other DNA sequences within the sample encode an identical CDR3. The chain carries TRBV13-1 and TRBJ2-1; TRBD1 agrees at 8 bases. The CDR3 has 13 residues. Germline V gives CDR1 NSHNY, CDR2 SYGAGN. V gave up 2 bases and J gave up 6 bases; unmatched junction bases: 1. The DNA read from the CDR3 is TGTGCCAGCAGTGAGGACAGGGTTGCT. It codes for CASSEDRVA. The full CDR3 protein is CASSEDRVAEQFF.

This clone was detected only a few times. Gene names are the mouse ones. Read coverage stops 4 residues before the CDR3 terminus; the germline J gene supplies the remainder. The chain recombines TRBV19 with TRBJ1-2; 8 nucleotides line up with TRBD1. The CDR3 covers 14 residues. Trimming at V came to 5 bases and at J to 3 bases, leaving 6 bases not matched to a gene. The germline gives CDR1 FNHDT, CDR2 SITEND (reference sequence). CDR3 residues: CASSKTGEDSDYTF. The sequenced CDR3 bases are TGTGCCAGCAGCAAGACAGGGGAGGACTCC.

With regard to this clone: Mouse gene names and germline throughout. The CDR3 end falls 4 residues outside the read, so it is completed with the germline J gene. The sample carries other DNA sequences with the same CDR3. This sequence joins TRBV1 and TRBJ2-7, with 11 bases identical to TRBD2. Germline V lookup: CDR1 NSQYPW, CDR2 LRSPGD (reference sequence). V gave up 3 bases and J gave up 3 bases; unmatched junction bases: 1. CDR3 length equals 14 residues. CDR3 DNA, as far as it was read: TGCACCTGCAGTGCGGACTGGGGGGACTAT. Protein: CTCSADWGDY. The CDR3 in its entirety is CTCSADWGDYEQYF. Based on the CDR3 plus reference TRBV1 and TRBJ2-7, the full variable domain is VTLLEQNPRWRLVPRGQAVNLRCILKNSQYPWMSWYQQDLQKQLQWLFTLRSPGDKEVKSLPGADYLATRVTDTELRLQVANMSQGRTLYCTCSADWGDYEQYFGPGTRLTVL.

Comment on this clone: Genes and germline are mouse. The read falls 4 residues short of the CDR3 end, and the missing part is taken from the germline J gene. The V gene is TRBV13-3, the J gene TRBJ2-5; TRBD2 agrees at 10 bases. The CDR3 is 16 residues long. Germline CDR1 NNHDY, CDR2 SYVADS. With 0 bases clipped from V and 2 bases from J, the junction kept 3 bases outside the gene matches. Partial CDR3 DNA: TGTGCCAGCAGTGATGGGACTGGGGGAGGCCAAGAC. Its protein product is CASSDGTGGGQD. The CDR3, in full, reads CASSDGTGGGQDTQYF.

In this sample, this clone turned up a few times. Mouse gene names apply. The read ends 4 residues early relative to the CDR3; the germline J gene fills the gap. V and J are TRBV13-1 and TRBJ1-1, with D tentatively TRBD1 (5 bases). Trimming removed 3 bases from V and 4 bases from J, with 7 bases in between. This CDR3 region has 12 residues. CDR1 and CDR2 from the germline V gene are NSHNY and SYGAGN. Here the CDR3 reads CASSAGFTEVFF. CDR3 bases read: TGTGCCAGCAGTGCAGGGTTCACA.

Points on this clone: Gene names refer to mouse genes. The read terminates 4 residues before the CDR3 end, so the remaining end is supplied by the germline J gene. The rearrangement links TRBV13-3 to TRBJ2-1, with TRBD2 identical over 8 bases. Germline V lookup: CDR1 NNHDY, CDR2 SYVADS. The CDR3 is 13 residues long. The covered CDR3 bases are TGTGCCAGCAAACACTGGGGGATGGCT. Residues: CASKHWGMA. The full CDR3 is CASKHWGMAEQFF.

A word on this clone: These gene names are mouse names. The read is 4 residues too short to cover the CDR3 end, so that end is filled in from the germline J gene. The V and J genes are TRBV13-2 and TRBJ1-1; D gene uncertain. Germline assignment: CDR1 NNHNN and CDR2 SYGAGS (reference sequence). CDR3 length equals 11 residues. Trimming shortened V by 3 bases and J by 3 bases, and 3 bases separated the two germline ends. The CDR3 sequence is CASGVDTEVFF. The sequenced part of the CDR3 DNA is TGTGCCAGCGGTGTGGACACA.

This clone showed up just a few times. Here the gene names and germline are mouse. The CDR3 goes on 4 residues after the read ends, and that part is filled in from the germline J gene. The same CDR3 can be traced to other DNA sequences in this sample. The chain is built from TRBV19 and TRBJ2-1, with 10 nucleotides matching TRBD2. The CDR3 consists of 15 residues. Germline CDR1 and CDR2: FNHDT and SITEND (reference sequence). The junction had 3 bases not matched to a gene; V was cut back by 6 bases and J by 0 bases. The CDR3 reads CASTRTGGNYAEQFF. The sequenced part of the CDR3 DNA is TGTGCCAGCACCCGGACTGGGGGTAACTATGCT.

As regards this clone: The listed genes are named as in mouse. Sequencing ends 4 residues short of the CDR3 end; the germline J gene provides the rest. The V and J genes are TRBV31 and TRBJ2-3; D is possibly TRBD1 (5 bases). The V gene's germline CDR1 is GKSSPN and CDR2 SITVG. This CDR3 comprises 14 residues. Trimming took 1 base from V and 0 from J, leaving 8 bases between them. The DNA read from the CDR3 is TGTGCCTGGAGTCGGAGGGGTAGTGCAGAA. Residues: CAWSRRGSAE. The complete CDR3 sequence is CAWSRRGSAETLYF.

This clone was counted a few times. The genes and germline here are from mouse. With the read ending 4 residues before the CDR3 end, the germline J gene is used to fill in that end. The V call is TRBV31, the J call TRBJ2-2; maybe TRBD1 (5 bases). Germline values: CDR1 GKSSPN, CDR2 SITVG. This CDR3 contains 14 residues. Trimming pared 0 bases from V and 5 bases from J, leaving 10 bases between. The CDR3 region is CAWSLKGWTGQLYF. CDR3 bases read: TGTGCCTGGAGTCTAAAGGGGTGGACCGGG.

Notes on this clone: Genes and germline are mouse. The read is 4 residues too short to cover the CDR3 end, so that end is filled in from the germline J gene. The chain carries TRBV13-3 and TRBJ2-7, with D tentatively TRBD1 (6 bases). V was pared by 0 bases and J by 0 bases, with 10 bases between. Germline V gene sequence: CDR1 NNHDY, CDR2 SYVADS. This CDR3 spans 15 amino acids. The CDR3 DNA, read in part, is TGTGCCAGCAGTGATGACAGGGAAAGCTCCTAT. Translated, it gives CASSDDRESSY. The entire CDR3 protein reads CASSDDRESSYEQYF.

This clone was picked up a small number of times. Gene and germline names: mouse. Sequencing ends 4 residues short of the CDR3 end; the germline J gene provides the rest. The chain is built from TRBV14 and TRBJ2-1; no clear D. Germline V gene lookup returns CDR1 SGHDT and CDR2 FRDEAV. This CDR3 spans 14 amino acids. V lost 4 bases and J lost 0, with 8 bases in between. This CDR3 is CASSPTSNYAEQFF. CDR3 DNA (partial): TGTGCCAGCAGTCCGACAAGTAACTATGCT.

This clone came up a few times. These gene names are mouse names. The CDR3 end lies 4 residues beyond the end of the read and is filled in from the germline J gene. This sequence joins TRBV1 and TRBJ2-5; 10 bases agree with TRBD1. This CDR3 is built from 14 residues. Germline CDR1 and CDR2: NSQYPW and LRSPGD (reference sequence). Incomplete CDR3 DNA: TGCACCTGCAGTACTCGGGACAGGGGAGAC. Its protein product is CTCSTRDRGD. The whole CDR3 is CTCSTRDRGDTQYF.

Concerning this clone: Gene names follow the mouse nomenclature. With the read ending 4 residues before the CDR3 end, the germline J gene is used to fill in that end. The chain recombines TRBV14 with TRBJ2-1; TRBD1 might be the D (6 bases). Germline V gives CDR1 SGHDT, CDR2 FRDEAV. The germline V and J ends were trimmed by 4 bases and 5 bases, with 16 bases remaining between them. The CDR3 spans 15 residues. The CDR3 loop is CASSPLARGDAEQFF. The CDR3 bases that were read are TGTGCCAGCAGTCCCCTCGCCAGGGGTGATGCT.

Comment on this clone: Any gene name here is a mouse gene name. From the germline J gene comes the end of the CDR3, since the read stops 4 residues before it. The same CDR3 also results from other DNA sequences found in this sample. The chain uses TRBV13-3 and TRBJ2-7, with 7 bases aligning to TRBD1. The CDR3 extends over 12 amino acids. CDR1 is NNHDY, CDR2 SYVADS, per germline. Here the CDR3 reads CASRGTDYEQYF. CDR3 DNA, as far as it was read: TGTGCCAGCAGAGGGACAGATTAT.

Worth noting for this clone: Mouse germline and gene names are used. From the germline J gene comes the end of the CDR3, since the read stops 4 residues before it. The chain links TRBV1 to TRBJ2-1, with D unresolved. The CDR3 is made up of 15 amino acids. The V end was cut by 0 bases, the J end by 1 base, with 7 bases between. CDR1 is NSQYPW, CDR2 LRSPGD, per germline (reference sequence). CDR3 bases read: TGCACCTGCAGTGCAGAAGCAGGAAACTATGCT. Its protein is CTCSAEAGNYA. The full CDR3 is CTCSAEAGNYAEQFF.

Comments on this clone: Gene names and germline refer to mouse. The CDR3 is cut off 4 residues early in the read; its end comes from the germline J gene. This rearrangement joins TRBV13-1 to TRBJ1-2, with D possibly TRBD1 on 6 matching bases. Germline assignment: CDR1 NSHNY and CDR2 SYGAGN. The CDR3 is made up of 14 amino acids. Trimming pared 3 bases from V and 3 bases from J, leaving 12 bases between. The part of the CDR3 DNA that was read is TGTGCCAGCAGTGCCGGGGGGGCTCACTCC. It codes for CASSAGGAHS. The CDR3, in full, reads CASSAGGAHSDYTF.

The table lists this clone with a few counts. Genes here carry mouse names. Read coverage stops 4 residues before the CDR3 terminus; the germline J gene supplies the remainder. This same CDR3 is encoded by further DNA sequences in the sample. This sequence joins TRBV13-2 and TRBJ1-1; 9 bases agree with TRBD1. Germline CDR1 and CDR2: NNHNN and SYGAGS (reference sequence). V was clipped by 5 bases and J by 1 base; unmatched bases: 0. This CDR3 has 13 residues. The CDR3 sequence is CASGGQGNTEVFF. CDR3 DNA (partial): TGTGCCAGCGGGGGACAGGGAAACACA.

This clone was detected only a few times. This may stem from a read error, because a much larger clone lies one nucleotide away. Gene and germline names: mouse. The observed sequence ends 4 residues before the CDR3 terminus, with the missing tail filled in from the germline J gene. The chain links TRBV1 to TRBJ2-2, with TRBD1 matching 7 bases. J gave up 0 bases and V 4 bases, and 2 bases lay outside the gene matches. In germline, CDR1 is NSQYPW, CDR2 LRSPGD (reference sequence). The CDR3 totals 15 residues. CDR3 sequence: CTCSEGTANTGQLYF. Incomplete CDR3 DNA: TGCACCTGCAGTGAGGGGACAGCAAACACCGGG.

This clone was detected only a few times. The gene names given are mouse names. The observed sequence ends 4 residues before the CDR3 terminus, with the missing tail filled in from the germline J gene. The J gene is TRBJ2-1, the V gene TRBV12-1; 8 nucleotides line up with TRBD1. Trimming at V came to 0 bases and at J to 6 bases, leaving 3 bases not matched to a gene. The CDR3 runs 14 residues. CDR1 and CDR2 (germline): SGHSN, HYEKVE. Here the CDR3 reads CASSLPDRVAEQFF. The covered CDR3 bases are TGTGCCAGCTCTCTCCCGGACAGGGTTGCT.

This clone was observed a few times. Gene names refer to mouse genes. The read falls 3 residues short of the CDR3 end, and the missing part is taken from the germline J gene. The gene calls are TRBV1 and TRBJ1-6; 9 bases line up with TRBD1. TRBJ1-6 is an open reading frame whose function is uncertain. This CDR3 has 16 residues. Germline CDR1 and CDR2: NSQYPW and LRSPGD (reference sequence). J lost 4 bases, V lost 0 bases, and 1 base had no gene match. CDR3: CTCSAEQGAYNSPLYF. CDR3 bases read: TGCACCTGCAGTGCAGAACAGGGGGCTTATAATTCGCCC.

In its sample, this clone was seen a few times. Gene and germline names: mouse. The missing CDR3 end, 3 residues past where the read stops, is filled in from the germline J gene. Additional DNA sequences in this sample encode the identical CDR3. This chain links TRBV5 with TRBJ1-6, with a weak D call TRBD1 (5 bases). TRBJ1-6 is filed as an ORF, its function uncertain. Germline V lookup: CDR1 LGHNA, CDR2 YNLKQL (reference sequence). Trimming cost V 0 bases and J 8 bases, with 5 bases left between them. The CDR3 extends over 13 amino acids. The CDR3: CASSQEGDSPLYF. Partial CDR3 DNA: TGTGCCAGCAGCCAAGAAGGGGATTCGCCC.